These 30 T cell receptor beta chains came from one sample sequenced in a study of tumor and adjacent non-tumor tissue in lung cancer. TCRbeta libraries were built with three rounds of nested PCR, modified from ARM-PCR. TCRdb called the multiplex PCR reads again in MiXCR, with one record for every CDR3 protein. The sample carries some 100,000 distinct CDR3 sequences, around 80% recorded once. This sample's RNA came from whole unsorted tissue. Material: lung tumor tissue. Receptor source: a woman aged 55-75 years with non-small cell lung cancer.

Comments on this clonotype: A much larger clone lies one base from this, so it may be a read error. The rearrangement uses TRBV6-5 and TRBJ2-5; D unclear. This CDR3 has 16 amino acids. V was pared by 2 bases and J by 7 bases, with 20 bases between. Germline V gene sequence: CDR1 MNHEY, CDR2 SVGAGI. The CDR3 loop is CASSYEGRPGSGTQYF. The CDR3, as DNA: TGTGCCAGCAGTTACGAAGGTCGGCCCGGGTCAGGGACCCAGTACTTC.

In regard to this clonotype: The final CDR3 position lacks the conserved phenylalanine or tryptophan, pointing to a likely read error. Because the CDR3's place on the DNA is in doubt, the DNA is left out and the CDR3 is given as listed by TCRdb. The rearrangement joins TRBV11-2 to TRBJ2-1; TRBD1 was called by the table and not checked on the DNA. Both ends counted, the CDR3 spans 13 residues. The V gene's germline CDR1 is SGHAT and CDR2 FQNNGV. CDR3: CASNGRIRNEQLI.

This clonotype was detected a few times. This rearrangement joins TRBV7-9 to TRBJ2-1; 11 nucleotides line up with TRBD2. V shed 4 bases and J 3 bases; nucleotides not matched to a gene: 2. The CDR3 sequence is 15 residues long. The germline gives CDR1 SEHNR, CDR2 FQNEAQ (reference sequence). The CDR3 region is CASSWGLADYNEQFF. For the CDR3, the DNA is TGTGCCAGCAGCTGGGGACTAGCGGACTACAATGAGCAGTTCTTC.

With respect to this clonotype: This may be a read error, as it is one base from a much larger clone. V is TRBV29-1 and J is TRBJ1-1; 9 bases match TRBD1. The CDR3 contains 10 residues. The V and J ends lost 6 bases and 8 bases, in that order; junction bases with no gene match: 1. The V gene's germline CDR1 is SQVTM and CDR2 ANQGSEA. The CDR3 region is CSVGTGEAFF. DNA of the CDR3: TGCAGCGTCGGGACAGGGGAAGCTTTCTTT.

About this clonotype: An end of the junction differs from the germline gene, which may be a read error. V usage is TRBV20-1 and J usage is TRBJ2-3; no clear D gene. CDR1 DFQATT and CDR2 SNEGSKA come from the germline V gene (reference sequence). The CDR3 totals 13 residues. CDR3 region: CSAHDRGADTQYF. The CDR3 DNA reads TGCAGTGCTCACGACCGCGGCGCTGATACGCAGTACTTT.

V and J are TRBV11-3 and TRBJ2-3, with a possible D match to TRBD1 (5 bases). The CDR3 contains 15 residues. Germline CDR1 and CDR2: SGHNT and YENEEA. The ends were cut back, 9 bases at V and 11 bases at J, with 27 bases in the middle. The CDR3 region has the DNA TGTGCCAGTAGCCCCACCGGGCAGGGTGGTCATATGCAGTATTTT. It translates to CASSPTGQGGHMQYF.

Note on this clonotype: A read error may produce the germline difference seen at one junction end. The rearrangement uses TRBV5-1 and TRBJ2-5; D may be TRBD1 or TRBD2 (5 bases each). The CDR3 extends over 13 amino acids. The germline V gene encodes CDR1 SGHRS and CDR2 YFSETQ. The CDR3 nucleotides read TGCGCCAGCAGCCAAATGCTGGGGGAGACCCAATACTTC. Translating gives CASSQMLGETQYF. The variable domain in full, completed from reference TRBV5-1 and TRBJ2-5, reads KAGVTQTPRYLIKTRGQQVTLSCSPISGHRSVSWYQQTPGQGLQFLFEYFSETQRNKGNFPGRFSGRQFSNSRSEMNVSTLELGDSALYLCASSQMLGETQYFGPGTRLLVL.

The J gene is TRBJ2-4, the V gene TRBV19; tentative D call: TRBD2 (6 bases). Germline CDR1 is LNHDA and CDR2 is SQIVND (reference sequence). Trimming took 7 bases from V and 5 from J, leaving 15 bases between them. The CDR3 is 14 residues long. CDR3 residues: CASTHRGLENIQYF. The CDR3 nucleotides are TGTGCCAGTACTCACCGGGGGTTGGAAAACATTCAGTACTTC. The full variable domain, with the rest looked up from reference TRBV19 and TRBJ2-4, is DGGITQSPKYLFRKEGQNVTLSCEQNLNHDAMYWYRQDPGQGLRLIYYSQIVNDFQKGDIAEGYSVSREKKESFPLTVTSAQKNPTAFYLCASTHRGLENIQYFGAGTRLSVL.

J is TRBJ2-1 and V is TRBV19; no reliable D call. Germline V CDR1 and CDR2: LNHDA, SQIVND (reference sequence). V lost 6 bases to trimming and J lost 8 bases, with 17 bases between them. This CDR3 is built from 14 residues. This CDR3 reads CASRADPYRDEQFF. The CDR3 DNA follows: TGTGCCAGTAGGGCCGATCCGTACCGCGATGAGCAGTTCTTC.

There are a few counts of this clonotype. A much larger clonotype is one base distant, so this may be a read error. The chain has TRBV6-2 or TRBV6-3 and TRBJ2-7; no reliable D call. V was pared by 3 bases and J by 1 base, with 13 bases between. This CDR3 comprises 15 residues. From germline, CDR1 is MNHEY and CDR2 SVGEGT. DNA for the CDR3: TGTGCCAGCAGTTATTCGAGGCCTCGTTCCTACGAGCAGTACTTC. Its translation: CASSYSRPRSYEQYF.

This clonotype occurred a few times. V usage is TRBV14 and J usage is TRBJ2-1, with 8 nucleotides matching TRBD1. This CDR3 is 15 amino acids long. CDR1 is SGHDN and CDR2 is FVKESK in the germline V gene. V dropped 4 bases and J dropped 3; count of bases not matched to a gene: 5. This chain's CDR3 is CASSRWTGIYNEQFF. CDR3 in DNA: TGTGCCAGCAGCCGATGGACAGGGATCTACAATGAGCAGTTCTTC.

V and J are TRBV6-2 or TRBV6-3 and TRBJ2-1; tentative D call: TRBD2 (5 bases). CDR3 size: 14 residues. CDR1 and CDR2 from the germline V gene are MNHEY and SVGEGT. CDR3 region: CASCSGPGFNEQFF. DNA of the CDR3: TGTGCGAGCTGCAGTGGTCCGGGGTTCAATGAGCAGTTCTTC.

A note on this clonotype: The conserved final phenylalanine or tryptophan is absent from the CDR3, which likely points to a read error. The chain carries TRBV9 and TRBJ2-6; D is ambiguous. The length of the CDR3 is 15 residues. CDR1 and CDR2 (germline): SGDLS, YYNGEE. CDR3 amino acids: CASSVWVAGDNVLTV. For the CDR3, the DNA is TGTGCCAGCAGCGTGTGGGTCGCTGGGGACAACGTCCTGACTGTC.

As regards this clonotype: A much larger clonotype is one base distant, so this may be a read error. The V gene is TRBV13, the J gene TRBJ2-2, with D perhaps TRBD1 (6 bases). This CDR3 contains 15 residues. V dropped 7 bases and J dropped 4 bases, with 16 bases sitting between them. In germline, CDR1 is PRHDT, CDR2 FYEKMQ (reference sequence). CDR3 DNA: TGTGCCAGCAACAACAGGGCAGGCGGCACCGGGGAGCTGTTTTTT. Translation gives CASNNRAGGTGELFF.

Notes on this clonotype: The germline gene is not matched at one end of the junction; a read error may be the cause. Here the CDR3 reads CANSQEGGLVPGELFF. CDR3 DNA: TGCGCCAACAGCCAAGAAGGAGGACTAGTCCCCGGGGAGCTGTTCTTT. This chain links TRBV4-3 with TRBJ2-2; the match to TRBD2 covers 7 bases. Germline CDR1 and CDR2: LGHNA and YSLEER. The CDR3 spans 16 residues.

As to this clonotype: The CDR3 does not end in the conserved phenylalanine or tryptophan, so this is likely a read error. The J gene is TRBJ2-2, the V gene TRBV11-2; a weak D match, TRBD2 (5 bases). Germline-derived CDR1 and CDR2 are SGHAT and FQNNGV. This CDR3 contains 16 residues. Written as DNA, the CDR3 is TGTGCCAGCAGCTTAGTATTGGCGGCGCAGACCGGGGAACTGTTTTAT. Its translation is CASSLVLAAQTGELFY.

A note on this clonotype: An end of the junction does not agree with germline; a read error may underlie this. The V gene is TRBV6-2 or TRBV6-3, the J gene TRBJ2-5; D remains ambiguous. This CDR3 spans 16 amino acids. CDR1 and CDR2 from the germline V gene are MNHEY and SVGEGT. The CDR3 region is CASPRSGDGSQKTQYF. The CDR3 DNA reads TGTGCCAGCCCGAGGTCCGGTGACGGGTCCCAAAAGACCCAGTACTTC.

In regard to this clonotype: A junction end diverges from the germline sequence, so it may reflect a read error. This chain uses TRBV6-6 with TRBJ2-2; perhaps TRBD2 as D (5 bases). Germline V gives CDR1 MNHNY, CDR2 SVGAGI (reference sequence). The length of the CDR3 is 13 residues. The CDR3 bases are TGTGCCAGCCGGACCCCAAACACCGGGGAGCTGTCTTTT. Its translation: CASRTPNTGELSF.

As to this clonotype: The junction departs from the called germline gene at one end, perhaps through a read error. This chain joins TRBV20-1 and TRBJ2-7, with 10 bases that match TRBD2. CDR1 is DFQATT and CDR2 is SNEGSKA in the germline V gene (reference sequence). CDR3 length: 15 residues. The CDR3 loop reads CNASGASGSSYGQYF. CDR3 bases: TGCAATGCTAGCGGGGCTAGCGGGAGCTCCTACGGGCAGTACTTC.

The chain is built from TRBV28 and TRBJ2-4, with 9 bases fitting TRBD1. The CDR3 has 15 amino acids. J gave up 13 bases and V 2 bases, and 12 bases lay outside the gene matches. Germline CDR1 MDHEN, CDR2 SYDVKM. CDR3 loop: CASSLGGTGIAKQYF. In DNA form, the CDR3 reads TGTGCCAGCAGTTTAGGGGGGACAGGGATAGCGAAGCAGTACTTC.

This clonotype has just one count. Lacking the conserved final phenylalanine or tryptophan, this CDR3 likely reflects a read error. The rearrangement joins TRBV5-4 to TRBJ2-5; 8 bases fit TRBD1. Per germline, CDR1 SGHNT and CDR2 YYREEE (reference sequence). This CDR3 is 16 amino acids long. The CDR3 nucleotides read TGTACCAGCAGCTTTCGACAGGGGATTGGAGAGGAGACCCAGTACTAC. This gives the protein CTSSFRQGIGEETQYY.

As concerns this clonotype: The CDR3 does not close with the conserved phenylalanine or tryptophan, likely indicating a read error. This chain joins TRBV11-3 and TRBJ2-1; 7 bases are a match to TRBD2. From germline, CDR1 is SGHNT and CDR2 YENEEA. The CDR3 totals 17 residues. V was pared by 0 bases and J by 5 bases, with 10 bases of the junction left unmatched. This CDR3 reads CASSLELIGGSHNEQFL. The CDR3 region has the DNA TGTGCCAGCAGCTTAGAGTTGATTGGCGGGAGTCACAATGAGCAGTTCTTA.

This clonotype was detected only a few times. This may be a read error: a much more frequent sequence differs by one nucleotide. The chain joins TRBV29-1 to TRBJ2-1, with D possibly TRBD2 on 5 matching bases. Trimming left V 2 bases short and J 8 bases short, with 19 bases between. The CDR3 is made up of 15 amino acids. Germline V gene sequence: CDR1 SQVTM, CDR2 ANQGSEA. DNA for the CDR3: TGCAGCGTTGAATTCGGGTTCGGACTGGAGGATGAGCAGTTCTTC. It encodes CSVEFGFGLEDEQFF.

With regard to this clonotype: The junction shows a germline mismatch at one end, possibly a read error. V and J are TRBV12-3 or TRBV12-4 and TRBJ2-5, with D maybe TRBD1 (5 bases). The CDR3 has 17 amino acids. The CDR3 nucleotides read TGTGCCAACAGTTTCGGGCTCCTAGGCAGGGAAGAAGAGACCCAGTACTTC. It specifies CANSFGLLGREEETQYF.

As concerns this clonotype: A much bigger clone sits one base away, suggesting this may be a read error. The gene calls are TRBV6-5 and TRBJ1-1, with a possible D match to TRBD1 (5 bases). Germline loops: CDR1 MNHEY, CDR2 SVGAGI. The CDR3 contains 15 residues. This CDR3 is CASHGTDGLNTEVFF. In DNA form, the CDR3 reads TGTGCCAGCCATGGGACCGACGGACTGAACACTGAAGTTTTCTTT.

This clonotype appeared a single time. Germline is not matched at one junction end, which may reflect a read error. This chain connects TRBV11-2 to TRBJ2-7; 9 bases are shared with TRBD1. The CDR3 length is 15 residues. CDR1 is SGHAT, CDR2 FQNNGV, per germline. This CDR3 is CASSPGTGSCYGQYF. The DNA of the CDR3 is TGTGCCAGCAGCCCAGGGACAGGGAGTTGCTACGGGCAGTACTTC.

The CDR3 here is CSVTRHAGDTQYF. In DNA form, the CDR3 reads TGCAGTGTTACTCGACATGCAGGGGATACGCAGTATTTT. The chain combines TRBV20-1 with TRBJ2-3, with a weak D call TRBD1 (5 bases). CDR1 is DFQATT and CDR2 is SNEGSKA in the germline V gene (reference sequence). V lost 7 bases and J lost 6, with 17 bases in between. This CDR3 contains 13 residues.

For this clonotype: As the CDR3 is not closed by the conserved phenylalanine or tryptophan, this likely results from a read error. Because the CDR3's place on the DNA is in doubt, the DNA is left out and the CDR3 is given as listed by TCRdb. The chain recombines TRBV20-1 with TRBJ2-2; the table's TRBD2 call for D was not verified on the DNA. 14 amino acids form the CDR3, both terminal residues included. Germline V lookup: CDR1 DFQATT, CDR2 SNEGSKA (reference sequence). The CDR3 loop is CSASSSSGTGERFL.

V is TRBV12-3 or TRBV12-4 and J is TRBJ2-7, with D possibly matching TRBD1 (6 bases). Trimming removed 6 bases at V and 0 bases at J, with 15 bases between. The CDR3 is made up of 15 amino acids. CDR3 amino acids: CASRPPRQVSYEQYF. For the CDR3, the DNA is TGTGCCAGCAGGCCACCCCGACAGGTCTCCTACGAGCAGTACTTC.

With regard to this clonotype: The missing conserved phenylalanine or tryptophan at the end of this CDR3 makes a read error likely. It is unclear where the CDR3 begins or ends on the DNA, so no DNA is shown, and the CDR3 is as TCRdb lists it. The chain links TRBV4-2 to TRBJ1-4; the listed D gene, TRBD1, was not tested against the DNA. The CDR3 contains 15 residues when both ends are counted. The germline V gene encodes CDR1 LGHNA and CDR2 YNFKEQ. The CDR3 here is CASSLRTWSNEKQFL.